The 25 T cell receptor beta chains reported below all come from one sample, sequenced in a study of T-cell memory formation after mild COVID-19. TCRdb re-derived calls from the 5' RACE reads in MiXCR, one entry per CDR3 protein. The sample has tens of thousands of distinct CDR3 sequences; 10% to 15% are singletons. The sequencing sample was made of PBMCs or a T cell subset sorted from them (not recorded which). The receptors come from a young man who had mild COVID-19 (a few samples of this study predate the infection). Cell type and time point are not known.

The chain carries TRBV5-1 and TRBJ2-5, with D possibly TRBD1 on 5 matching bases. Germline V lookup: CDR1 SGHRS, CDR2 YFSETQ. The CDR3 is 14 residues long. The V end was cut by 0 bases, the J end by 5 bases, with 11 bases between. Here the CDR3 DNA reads TGCGCCAGCAGCTTGGAACGGGCAGGGGAGACCCAGTACTTC. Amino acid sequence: CASSLERAGETQYF.

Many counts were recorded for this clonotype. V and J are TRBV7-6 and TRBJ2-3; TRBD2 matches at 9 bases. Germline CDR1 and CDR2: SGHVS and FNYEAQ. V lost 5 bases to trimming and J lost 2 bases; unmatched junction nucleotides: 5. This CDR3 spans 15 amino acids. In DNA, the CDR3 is TGTGCCAGCAGCCTTCTAGCGGGGATCACAGATACGCAGTATTTT. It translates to CASSLLAGITDTQYF.

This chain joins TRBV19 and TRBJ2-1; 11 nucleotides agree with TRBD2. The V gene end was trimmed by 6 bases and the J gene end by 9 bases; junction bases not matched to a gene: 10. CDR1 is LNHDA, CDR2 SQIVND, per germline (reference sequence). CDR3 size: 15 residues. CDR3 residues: CASSPGLAGGSEQFF. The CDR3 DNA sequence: TGTGCCAGTAGCCCGGGGTTAGCGGGGGGGAGTGAGCAGTTCTTC.

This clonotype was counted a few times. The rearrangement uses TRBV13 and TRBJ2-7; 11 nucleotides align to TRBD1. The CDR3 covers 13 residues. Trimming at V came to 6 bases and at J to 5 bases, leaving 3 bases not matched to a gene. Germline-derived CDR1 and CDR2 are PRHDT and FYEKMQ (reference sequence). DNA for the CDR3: TGTGCCAGCAGAGGGACAGGGGGAAACGAGCAGTACTTC. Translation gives CASRGTGGNEQYF.

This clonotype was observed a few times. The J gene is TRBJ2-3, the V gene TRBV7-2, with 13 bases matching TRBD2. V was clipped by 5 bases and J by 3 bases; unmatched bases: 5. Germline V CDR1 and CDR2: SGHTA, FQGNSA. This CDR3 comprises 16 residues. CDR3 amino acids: CASSRGLAGLTDTQYF. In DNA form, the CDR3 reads TGTGCCAGCAGCCGGGGACTAGCGGGATTAACAGATACGCAGTATTTT.

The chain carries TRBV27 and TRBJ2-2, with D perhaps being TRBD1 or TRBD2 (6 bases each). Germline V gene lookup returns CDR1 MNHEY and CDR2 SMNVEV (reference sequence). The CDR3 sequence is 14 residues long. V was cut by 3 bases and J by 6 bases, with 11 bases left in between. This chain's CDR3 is CASSFGGGPGELFF. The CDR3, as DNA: TGTGCCAGCAGTTTCGGGGGCGGCCCCGGGGAGCTGTTTTTT.

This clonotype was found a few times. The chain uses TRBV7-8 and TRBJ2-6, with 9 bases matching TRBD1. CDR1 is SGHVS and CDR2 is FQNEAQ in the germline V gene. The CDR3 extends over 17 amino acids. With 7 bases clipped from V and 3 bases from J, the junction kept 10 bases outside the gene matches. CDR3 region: CASIRDRVFGGANVLTF. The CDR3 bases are TGTGCCAGCATCCGGGACAGGGTCTTCGGTGGGGCCAACGTCCTGACTTTC.

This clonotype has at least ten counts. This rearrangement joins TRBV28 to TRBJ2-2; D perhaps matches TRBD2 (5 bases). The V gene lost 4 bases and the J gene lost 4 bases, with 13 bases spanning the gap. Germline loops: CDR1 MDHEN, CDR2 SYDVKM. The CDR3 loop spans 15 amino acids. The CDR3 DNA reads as TGTGCCAGCAGTTCTCCGGACTGGGCCACCGGGGAGCTGTTTTTT. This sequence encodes CASSSPDWATGELFF.

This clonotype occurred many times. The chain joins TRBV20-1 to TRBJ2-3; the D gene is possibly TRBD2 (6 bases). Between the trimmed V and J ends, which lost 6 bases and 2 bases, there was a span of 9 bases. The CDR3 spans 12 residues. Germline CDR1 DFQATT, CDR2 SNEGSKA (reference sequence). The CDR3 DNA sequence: TGCAGTGCCCCGGACTACACAGATACGCAGTATTTT. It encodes CSAPDYTDTQYF.

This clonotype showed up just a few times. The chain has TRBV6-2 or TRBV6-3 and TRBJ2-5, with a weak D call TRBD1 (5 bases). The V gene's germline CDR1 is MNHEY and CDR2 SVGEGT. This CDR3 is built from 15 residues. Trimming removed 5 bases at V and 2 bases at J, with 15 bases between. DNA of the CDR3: TGTGCCAGCAGTCCAGGGTTGGTAATACAAGAGACCCAGTACTTC. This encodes CASSPGLVIQETQYF.

The CDR3 reads CASSLGGDWETANVLTF. In nucleotides, the CDR3 is TGTGCCAGCAGCTTAGGTGGGGACTGGGAAACGGCCAACGTCCTGACTTTC. The V gene is TRBV7-2, the J gene TRBJ2-6, with D perhaps TRBD2 (6 bases). V was pared by 1 base and J by 6 bases, with 16 bases between. The CDR3 covers 17 residues. Germline loops: CDR1 SGHTA, CDR2 FQGNSA.

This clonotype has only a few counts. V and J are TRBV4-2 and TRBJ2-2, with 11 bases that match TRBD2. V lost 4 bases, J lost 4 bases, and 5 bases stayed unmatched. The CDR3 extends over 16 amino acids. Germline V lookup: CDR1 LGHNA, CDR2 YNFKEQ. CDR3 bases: TGTGCCAGCAGCCGTAAACTAGCGGGGGCCACCGGGGAGCTGTTTTTT. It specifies CASSRKLAGATGELFF.

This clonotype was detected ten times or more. For the CDR3, the DNA is TGTGCCAGCAGACTCGATACATACAATGAGCAGTTCTTC. Protein: CASRLDTYNEQFF. The chain links TRBV4-2 to TRBJ2-1; D is undetermined. Germline values: CDR1 LGHNA, CDR2 YNFKEQ. The CDR3 has 13 residues. Trimming removed 6 bases from V and 4 bases from J, with 10 bases in between.

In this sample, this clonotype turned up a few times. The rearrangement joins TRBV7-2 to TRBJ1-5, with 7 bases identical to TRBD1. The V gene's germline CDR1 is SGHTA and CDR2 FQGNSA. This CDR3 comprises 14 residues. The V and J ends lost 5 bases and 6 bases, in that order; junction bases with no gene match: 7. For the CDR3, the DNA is TGTGCCAGCAGCAAGGCGGAGGGGGCTCAGCCCCAGCATTTT. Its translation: CASSKAEGAQPQHF.

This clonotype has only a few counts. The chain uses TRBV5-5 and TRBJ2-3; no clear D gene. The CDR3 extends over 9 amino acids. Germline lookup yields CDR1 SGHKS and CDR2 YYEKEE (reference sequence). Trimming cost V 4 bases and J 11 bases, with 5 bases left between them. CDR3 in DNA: TGTGCCAGCAGCCCCGAGCAGTATTTT. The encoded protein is CASSPEQYF.

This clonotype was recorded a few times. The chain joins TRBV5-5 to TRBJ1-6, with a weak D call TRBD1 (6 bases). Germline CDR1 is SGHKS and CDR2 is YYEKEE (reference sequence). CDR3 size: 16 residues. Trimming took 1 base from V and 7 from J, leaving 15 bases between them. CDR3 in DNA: TGTGCCAGCAGCTTGAGAGCAGGGGCCGGGAATTCACCCCTCCACTTT. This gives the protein CASSLRAGAGNSPLHF.

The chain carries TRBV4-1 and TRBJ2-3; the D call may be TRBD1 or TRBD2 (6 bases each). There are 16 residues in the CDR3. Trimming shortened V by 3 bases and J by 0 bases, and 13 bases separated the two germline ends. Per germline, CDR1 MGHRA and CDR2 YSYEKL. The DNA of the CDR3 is TGCGCCAGCAGCCAGGAGGGGACACCTAGCACAGATACGCAGTATTTT. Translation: CASSQEGTPSTDTQYF.

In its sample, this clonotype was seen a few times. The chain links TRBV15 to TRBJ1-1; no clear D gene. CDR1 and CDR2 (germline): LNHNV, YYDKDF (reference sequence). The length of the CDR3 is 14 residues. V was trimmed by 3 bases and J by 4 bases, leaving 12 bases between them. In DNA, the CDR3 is TGTGCCACCAGCAGGTGGGTAGTGGGCACTGAAGCTTTCTTT. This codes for CATSRWVVGTEAFF.

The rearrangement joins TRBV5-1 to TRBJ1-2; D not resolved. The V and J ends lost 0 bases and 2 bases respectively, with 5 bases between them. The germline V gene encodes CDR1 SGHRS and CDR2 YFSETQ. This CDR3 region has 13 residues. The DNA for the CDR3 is TGCGCCAGCAGCTTGGCCGAGAACTATGGCTACACCTTC. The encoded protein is CASSLAENYGYTF.

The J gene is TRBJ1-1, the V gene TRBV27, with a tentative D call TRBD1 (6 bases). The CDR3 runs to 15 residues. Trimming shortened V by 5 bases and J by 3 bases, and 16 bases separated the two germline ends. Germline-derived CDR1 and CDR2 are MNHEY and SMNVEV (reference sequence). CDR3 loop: CASSRGGRGDTEAFF. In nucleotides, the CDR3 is TGTGCCAGCAGTCGAGGGGGACGGGGGGACACTGAAGCTTTCTTT.

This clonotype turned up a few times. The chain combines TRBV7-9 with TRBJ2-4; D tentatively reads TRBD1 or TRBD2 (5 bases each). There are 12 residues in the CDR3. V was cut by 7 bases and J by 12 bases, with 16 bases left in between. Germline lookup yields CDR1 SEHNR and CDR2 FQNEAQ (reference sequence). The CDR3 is CASTLGRGAQYF. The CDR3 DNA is TGTGCCAGCACCTTGGGTCGGGGCGCTCAGTACTTC.

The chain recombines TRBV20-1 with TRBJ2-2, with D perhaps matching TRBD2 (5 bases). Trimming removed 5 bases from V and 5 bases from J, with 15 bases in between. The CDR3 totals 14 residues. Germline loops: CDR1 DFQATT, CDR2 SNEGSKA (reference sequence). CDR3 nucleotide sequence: TGCAGTGCTCGGCCGAGCGGTTATACCGGGGAGCTGTTTTTT. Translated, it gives CSARPSGYTGELFF.

The CDR3, as DNA: TGTGCCAGCAGCTTTGTCCGGGCTAGCAATATGGAGACCCAGTACTTC. Amino acids: CASSFVRASNMETQYF. The J gene is TRBJ2-5, the V gene TRBV7-6, with D perhaps TRBD2 (5 bases). V was pared by 3 bases and J by 5 bases, with 19 bases between. CDR3 length: 16 amino acids. The germline V gene encodes CDR1 SGHVS and CDR2 FNYEAQ.

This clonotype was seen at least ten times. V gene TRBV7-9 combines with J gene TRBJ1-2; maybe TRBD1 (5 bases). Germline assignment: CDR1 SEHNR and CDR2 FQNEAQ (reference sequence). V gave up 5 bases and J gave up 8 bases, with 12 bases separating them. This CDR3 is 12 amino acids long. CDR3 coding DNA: TGTGCCAGCAGCCCAGGACAATCCGGCTACACCTTC. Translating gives CASSPGQSGYTF.

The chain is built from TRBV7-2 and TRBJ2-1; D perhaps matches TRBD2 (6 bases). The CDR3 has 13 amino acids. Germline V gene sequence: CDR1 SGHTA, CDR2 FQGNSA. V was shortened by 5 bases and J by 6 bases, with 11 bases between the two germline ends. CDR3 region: CASSPQLANEQFF. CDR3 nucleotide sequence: TGTGCCAGCAGCCCCCAACTAGCCAATGAGCAGTTCTTC.